What follows are 8 T cell receptor beta chains derived from one specimen sequenced in a study of tumor-infiltrating lymphocytes in oesophageal squamous cell carcinoma. TCRdb redid the calling of the PCR reads with MiXCR, one entry per CDR3 protein. Here the sample spans about 19,000 distinct CDR3 sequences, roughly 40% being singletons. Sequencing input: esophageal tumor tissue. Receptor source: a male donor with esophageal squamous cell carcinoma.

This clonotype came up many times. The chain couples TRBV5-1 to TRBJ2-5, with D unresolved. The CDR3 sequence is 13 residues long. The V gene lost 5 bases and the J gene lost 2 bases, with 10 bases spanning the gap. The germline gives CDR1 SGHRS, CDR2 YFSETQ. The CDR3 DNA reads as TGCGCCAGCAGGGGAAACAGTCAAGAGACCCAGTACTTC. It translates to CASRGNSQETQYF.

As for this clonotype: Likely a read error: the CDR3 ends without its conserved phenylalanine or tryptophan. No DNA is shown, since the ends of the CDR3 on it are uncertain; the CDR3 is the one TCRdb lists. The chain uses TRBV7-6 and TRBJ2-6; the DNA was not compared with TRBD1, the D call given in the table. Germline CDR1 and CDR2: SGHVS and FNYEAQ. The CDR3 spans 17 amino acids, including both terminal residues. The CDR3 reads CASSLGQFSTGELYFGP.

This clonotype was seen many times. The chain recombines TRBV5-1 with TRBJ2-5; unclear D gene. This CDR3 has 15 amino acids. Looked up from germline, CDR1 is SGHRS and CDR2 is YFSETQ. The ends were cut back, 1 base at V and 5 bases at J, with 15 bases in the middle. CDR3 sequence reads: CASSLNQGMGETQYF. CDR3 bases: TGCGCCAGCAGCTTGAATCAAGGGATGGGTGAGACCCAGTACTTC.

The chain joins TRBV7-9 to TRBJ2-7; D might be TRBD2 (5 bases). The CDR3 totals 15 residues. CDR1 is SEHNR and CDR2 is FQNEAQ in the germline V gene (reference sequence). V shed 1 base and J shed 3 bases, with 13 bases lying between them. DNA of the CDR3: TGTGCCAGCAGCTTAGGTTATGGGAGAAACTACGAGCAGTACTTC. Its protein product is CASSLGYGRNYEQYF. Full variable domain (missing parts from reference TRBV7-9 and TRBJ2-7): DTGVSQNPRHKITKRGQNVTFRCDPISEHNRLYWYRQTLGQGPEFLTYFQNEAQLEKSRLLSDRFSAERPKGSFSTLEIQRTEQGDSAMYLCASSLGYGRNYEQYFGPGTRLTVT.

This clonotype rates as medium-sized (0.01 to 0.1%). The chain employs TRBV12-3 or TRBV12-4 and TRBJ2-7; D may be TRBD1 (5 bases). V shed 3 bases and J shed 6 bases, with 15 bases lying between them. The CDR3 has 14 residues. CDR3 in amino acids: CASSFQGWDREQYF. The CDR3 coding sequence is TGTGCCAGCAGTTTTCAGGGATGGGATCGCGAGCAGTACTTC.

In the case of this clonotype: It is likely a read error, because the conserved phenylalanine at the end of the CDR3 is missing. It is unclear where the CDR3 begins or ends on the DNA, so no DNA is shown, and the CDR3 is as TCRdb lists it. V usage is TRBV24-1 and J usage is TRBJ2-7; the table names TRBD1, a call not compared with the DNA. The CDR3 extends over 8 residues, inclusive of both ends. CDR1 KGHDR and CDR2 SFDVKD come from the germline V gene. This chain's CDR3 is CATSDLNR.

By proportion, this clonotype is medium-sized. The gene calls are TRBV7-3 and TRBJ2-5, with 11 bases aligning to TRBD1. V shed 2 bases, J shed 4 bases, and the junction held 6 bases outside the gene matches. From germline, CDR1 is SGHTA and CDR2 FQGTGA. The CDR3 covers 16 residues. The CDR3 DNA follows: TGTGCCAGCAGCTTAGGAGGACAGGGGGCCGGAGAGACCCAGTACTTC. Translating gives CASSLGGQGAGETQYF.

This clonotype has only one observation. V and J are TRBV6-2 or TRBV6-3 and TRBJ2-1, with D uncertain. Matching the DNA end better, TRBJ2-7 makes the J call doubtful. CDR3 length equals 14 residues. CDR1 is MNHEY, CDR2 SVGEGT, per germline. CDR3: CATTLASSYNEQYF. Written as DNA, the CDR3 is TGTGCCACAACACTGGCCAGCTCCTACAATGAGCAGTACTTC.